Shown below are 11 T cell receptor beta chains from a single sample sequenced in a study of cytomegalovirus exposure and HLA in healthy donors. Both 60 Vbeta primers and 13 Jbeta primers went into the PCR. Using immunoSEQ multiplex PCR, the repertoire was profiled, and TCRdb retains in-frame clones only, with some absent. The sample shows more than 85,000 clones, under 75% of them seen only once. Sequenced sample: PBMCs. The receptors shown here come from a female donor in good health and CMV-seronegative.

The chain links TRBV7-8 to TRBJ2-1; 8 bases match TRBD2. The CDR3 consists of 16 residues. Germline CDR1 reads SGHVS; CDR2 reads FQNEAQ. V lost 1 base and J lost 8; bases outside the gene matches: 10. CDR3 loop: CASSLETGGPGYEQFF. The DNA of the CDR3 is TGTGCCAGCAGCTTAGAGACGGGAGGGCCCGGGTATGAGCAGTTCTTC.

This clone turned up a few times. The J gene is TRBJ1-1, the V gene TRBV9; weak D call: TRBD1 (6 bases). Trimming removed 4 bases from V and 2 bases from J, with 15 bases in between. The CDR3 length is 15 residues. The germline V gene has CDR1 SGDLS and CDR2 YYNGEE. The CDR3 protein is CASSPGGGPNTEAFF. For the CDR3, the DNA is TGTGCCAGCAGCCCCGGGGGGGGCCCAAACACTGAAGCTTTCTTT.

This clone showed up just a few times. The rearrangement joins TRBV28 to TRBJ1-2, with no clear D. The CDR3 sequence is 12 residues long. Trimming stripped 8 bases from V and 0 bases from J, with 7 bases between. CDR1 and CDR2 from the germline V gene are MDHEN and SYDVKM. CDR3 DNA sequence: TGTGCCAGCTCGGGAGCTAACTATGGCTACACCTTC. As protein: CASSGANYGYTF.

As for this clone: Other nucleotide sequences from this sample produce the same CDR3. This sequence joins TRBV5-1 and TRBJ2-5; D not resolved. V lost 0 bases to trimming and J lost 1 base, with 7 bases between them. The germline V gene has CDR1 SGHRS and CDR2 YFSETQ. The CDR3 length is 14 residues. For the CDR3, the DNA is TGCGCCAGCAGCTTGGGCGGAACCCAAGAGACCCAGTACTTC. Residues: CASSLGGTQETQYF.

The rearrangement links TRBV7-9 to TRBJ2-7, with a weak D call TRBD1 (5 bases). The CDR3 extends over 12 amino acids. Looked up from germline, CDR1 is SEHNR and CDR2 is FQNEAQ (reference sequence). V lost 3 bases to trimming and J lost 3 bases, with 6 bases between them. CDR3 region: CASSFDSYEQYF. CDR3 DNA sequence: TGTGCCAGCAGCTTCGACAGCTACGAGCAGTACTTC.

This clone was detected once. This sequence joins TRBV27 and TRBJ2-3, with TRBD2 identical over 9 bases. V shed 3 bases and J 2 bases; nucleotides not matched to a gene: 3. This CDR3 spans 15 amino acids. Germline V gene lookup returns CDR1 MNHEY and CDR2 SMNVEV (reference sequence). The CDR3 nucleotides read TGTGCCAGCAGTTTTGGGACTAGCCTCACAGATACGCAGTATTTT. Encoded protein: CASSFGTSLTDTQYF.

This chain connects TRBV29-1 to TRBJ2-5, with TRBD2 identical over 9 bases. The CDR3 has 14 residues. With 6 bases clipped from V and 2 bases from J, the junction kept 7 bases outside the gene matches. Germline-derived CDR1 and CDR2 are SQVTM and ANQGSEA. The chain's CDR3 is CSVATSGLQETQYF. In DNA form, the CDR3 reads TGCAGCGTGGCGACTAGCGGTTTACAAGAGACCCAGTACTTC.

This clone was seen a single time. The chain combines TRBV6-5 with TRBJ2-7; the D gene is possibly TRBD1 (6 bases). CDR1 and CDR2 from the germline V gene are MNHEY and SVGAGI. This CDR3 contains 14 residues. V lost 6 bases, J lost 0 bases, and 12 bases lay in between. CDR3 nucleotides: TGTGCCAGCAGCGACAGGCGTCACTCCTACGAGCAGTACTTC. Translating gives CASSDRRHSYEQYF.

In its sample, this clone was seen once. The chain carries TRBV7-9 and TRBJ1-5; the D is unclear. The germline CDR1 and CDR2 sequences are SEHNR and FQNEAQ (reference sequence). The CDR3 totals 15 residues. The V end was cut by 5 bases, the J end by 1 base, with 12 bases between. The CDR3 DNA reads as TGTGCCAGCAGCCCCGGGTCGAACAGCAATCAGCCCCAGCATTTT. This encodes CASSPGSNSNQPQHF.

The genes are TRBV6-4 and TRBJ2-3; TRBD2 matches at 12 bases. Per germline, CDR1 MRHNA and CDR2 SNTAGT. V was clipped by 4 bases and J by 4 bases; unmatched bases: 3. The CDR3 loop spans 15 amino acids. The CDR3 reads CASSASGGAADTQYF. The CDR3 DNA reads TGTGCCAGCAGTGCTAGCGGGGGGGCGGCAGATACGCAGTATTTT.

Comment on this clone: Germline and junction disagree at one end, which may indicate a read error. Other DNA sequences within the sample encode an identical CDR3. V and J are TRBV6-5 and TRBJ1-6, with a weak D call TRBD1 (5 bases). Per germline, CDR1 MNHEY and CDR2 SVGAGI. CDR3 length equals 15 residues. The CDR3 loop reads CASSLGQPDNSPLHF. The CDR3 DNA follows: TGCGCCAGCAGTTTAGGACAACCCGATAATTCACCCCTCCACTTT.